The 28 T cell receptor beta chains below come from one sample, sequenced in a study of T-cell memory formation after mild COVID-19. Via MiXCR, TCRdb re-called the 5' RACE reads, giving one row per CDR3 protein. Found here are 450,000 to 650,000 distinct CDR3 sequences, about 22% of them singletons; the top ten hold approximately 8%. The source material was PBMCs or a T cell subset sorted from them (not recorded which). The receptors stem from an adult woman who had mild COVID-19 (a few samples of this study predate the infection). Cell type and time point are not known.

This clonotype has ten or more counts. V and J are TRBV7-2 and TRBJ2-1, with 10 bases matching TRBD2. CDR1 SGHTA and CDR2 FQGNSA come from the germline V gene. The CDR3 covers 19 residues. V was clipped by 4 bases and J by 1 base; unmatched bases: 13. Written as DNA, the CDR3 is TGTGCCAGCAGCTCCCCCCGGGAGCGGGAGGGCGTATCCTACAATGAGCAGTTCTTC. It specifies CASSSPREREGVSYNEQFF. Full variable domain (outside the CDR3, taken from reference TRBV7-2 and TRBJ2-1): GAGVSQSPSNKVTEKGKDVELRCDPISGHTALYWYRQSLGQGLEFLIYFQGNSAPDKSGLPSDRFSAERTGGSVSTLTIQRTQQEDSAVYLCASSSPREREGVSYNEQFFGPGTRLTVL.

This clonotype was detected ten times or more. V usage is TRBV6-6 and J usage is TRBJ1-5; no clear D gene. CDR1 and CDR2 (germline): MNHNY, SVGAGI (reference sequence). CDR3 size: 10 residues. V was cut by 7 bases and J by 7 bases, with 5 bases left in between. CDR3 sequence: CASISQPQHF. In DNA, the CDR3 is TGTGCCAGCATATCGCAGCCCCAGCATTTT.

This clonotype was recorded a few times. The V call is TRBV12-3 or TRBV12-4, the J call TRBJ1-2, with D perhaps TRBD1 (6 bases). Deletions cut 6 bases from V and 5 bases from J, with 10 bases between. This CDR3 contains 12 residues. The CDR3 spells CASSSGQYGYTF. CDR3 DNA: TGTGCCAGCAGCTCCGGACAGTATGGCTACACCTTC.

This chain connects TRBV2 to TRBJ2-6; no reliable D call. There are 14 residues in the CDR3. V lost 6 bases, J lost 0 bases, and 6 bases lay in between. Germline values: CDR1 SNHLY, CDR2 FYNNEI. CDR3 nucleotides: TGTGCCAGCAGATGGAGCTCTGGGGCCAACGTCCTGACTTTC. This gives the protein CASRWSSGANVLTF.

At least ten counts were recorded for this clonotype. The rearrangement links TRBV24-1 to TRBJ2-1; TRBD2 matches at 10 bases. Looked up from germline, CDR1 is KGHDR and CDR2 is SFDVKD. There are 14 residues in the CDR3. V lost 4 bases to trimming and J lost 12 bases; unmatched junction nucleotides: 8. The CDR3 DNA reads as TGTGCCACCAGTGACCCGGGGACTAGCGTCGGGCAGTTCTTC. Its protein product is CATSDPGTSVGQFF.

This clonotype was seen a handful of times. V and J are TRBV28 and TRBJ1-3, with D unclear. The CDR3 has 12 residues. Trimming left V 6 bases short and J 4 bases short, with 7 bases between. Looked up from germline, CDR1 is MDHEN and CDR2 is SYDVKM. The CDR3 region is CASRARGNTIYF. CDR3 sequence (DNA): TGTGCCAGCAGGGCGCGAGGAAACACCATATATTTT.

The chain has TRBV5-5 and TRBJ2-1; D may correspond to TRBD1 or TRBD2 (6 bases each). Trimming took 0 bases from V and 2 from J, leaving 12 bases between them. Per germline, CDR1 SGHKS and CDR2 YYEKEE (reference sequence). This CDR3 has 16 residues. The CDR3 protein is CASSLGRGEAYNEQFF. CDR3 DNA sequence: TGTGCCAGCAGCTTGGGAAGGGGGGAGGCCTACAATGAGCAGTTCTTC.

CDR3 in DNA: TGTGCCAGCAGCCAAGATCATGGTGGCGATACGCAGTATTTT. It encodes CASSQDHGGDTQYF. V and J are TRBV4-2 and TRBJ2-3; no definite D call. The CDR3 extends over 14 amino acids. Germline values: CDR1 LGHNA, CDR2 YNFKEQ. The V and J ends lost 0 bases and 6 bases respectively, with 10 bases between them.

A few counts support this clonotype. The chain carries TRBV20-1 and TRBJ2-1; 9 bases agree with TRBD2. V lost 0 bases, J lost 1 base, and 7 bases stayed unmatched. The length of the CDR3 is 17 residues. CDR1 and CDR2 (germline): DFQATT, SNEGSKA (reference sequence). The CDR3 reads CSARDPKRGVSYNEQFF. The CDR3 DNA follows: TGCAGTGCTAGAGATCCGAAGCGGGGGGTATCCTACAATGAGCAGTTCTTC.

This clonotype was seen more than once but under ten times. The V call is TRBV5-8, the J call TRBJ2-1, with TRBD2 identical over 7 bases. J lost 5 bases, V lost 0 bases, and 17 bases had no gene match. The CDR3 is 19 residues long. Germline CDR1 and CDR2: SGHTS and YDEGEE. The CDR3 bases are TGTGCCAGCAGCTTGGTTTTCGCTAGCGGCTCGGTCTTAGACAATGAGCAGTTCTTC. Its protein is CASSLVFASGSVLDNEQFF. Full variable domain (rest looked up from reference TRBV5-8 and TRBJ2-1): EAGVTQSPTHLIKTRGQQATLRCSPISGHTSVYWYQQALGLGLQFLLWYDEGEERNRGNFPPRFSGRQFPNYSSELNVNALELEDSALYLCASSLVFASGSVLDNEQFFGPGTRLTVL.

The chain recombines TRBV19 with TRBJ2-2, with 8 bases lining up with TRBD1. V lost 3 bases, J lost 4 bases, and 10 bases stayed unmatched. Germline CDR1 LNHDA, CDR2 SQIVND (reference sequence). CDR3 size: 17 residues. The CDR3 loop is CASSIRGRGLVTGELFF. CDR3 bases: TGTGCCAGTAGTATTCGCGGCAGGGGGCTGGTCACCGGGGAGCTGTTTTTT.

This clonotype has just a few counts. The chain joins TRBV6-5 to TRBJ2-1; TRBD2 matches at 9 bases. Unmatched junction bases numbered 7, after V lost 8 bases and J lost 5 bases. The CDR3 has 14 residues. CDR1 and CDR2 from the germline V gene are MNHEY and SVGAGI. Here the CDR3 reads CASGREGSHNEQFF. The CDR3 region has the DNA TGTGCCAGCGGGCGGGAGGGATCCCACAATGAGCAGTTCTTC.

The CDR3: CASSLGQGSGKAFF. The DNA for the CDR3 is TGTGCCAGCAGCTTAGGGCAGGGGAGTGGGAAAGCTTTCTTT. The chain recombines TRBV7-9 with TRBJ1-1, with a weak D call TRBD1 (6 bases). V lost 1 base to trimming and J lost 9 bases, with 15 bases between them. CDR3 length equals 14 residues. Germline V gene sequence: CDR1 SEHNR, CDR2 FQNEAQ (reference sequence).

The chain combines TRBV3-1 with TRBJ2-7; D gene unclear. Per germline, CDR1 LGHDT and CDR2 YNNKEL (reference sequence). Trimming removed 3 bases from V and 4 bases from J, with 7 bases in between. The CDR3 extends over 12 amino acids. The CDR3 loop reads CASSHSDYEQYF. CDR3 DNA sequence: TGTGCCAGCAGCCATTCAGATTACGAGCAGTACTTC.

The CDR3 here is CASSPEGYIQYF. The CDR3 DNA sequence: TGTGCCAGCTCACCAGAGGGGTACATTCAGTACTTC. This chain links TRBV18 with TRBJ2-4; D is tentatively TRBD1 or TRBD2 (5 bases each). Between the trimmed V and J ends, which lost 2 bases and 8 bases, there was a span of 7 bases. Germline V gene sequence: CDR1 KGHSH, CDR2 LQKENI. This CDR3 spans 12 amino acids.

This clonotype has just a few counts. CDR3 residues: CATSRDGGGPRELFF. The CDR3 DNA reads TGTGCCACCAGCAGAGATGGCGGGGGCCCGAGGGAGCTGTTTTTT. This rearrangement joins TRBV15 to TRBJ2-2; a possible D gene is TRBD2 (7 bases). Per the germline V gene, CDR1 is LNHNV and CDR2 is YYDKDF (reference sequence). V lost 0 bases and J lost 9, with 14 bases in between. The CDR3 spans 15 residues.

This chain connects TRBV20-1 to TRBJ1-2; TRBD1 matches 9 bases. The junction had 5 bases not matched to a gene; V was cut back by 6 bases and J by 6 bases. Germline lookup yields CDR1 DFQATT and CDR2 SNEGSKA (reference sequence). CDR3 size: 12 residues. Here the CDR3 reads CSAPDRGDGYTF. The CDR3 nucleotides read TGCAGTGCCCCGGACAGGGGCGATGGCTACACCTTC.

V is TRBV7-8 and J is TRBJ1-2; maybe TRBD1 (5 bases). V lost 3 bases and J 8 bases, leaving 10 bases between the germline ends. The CDR3 runs 12 residues. Germline CDR1 reads SGHVS; CDR2 reads FQNEAQ. The CDR3 reads CASSLGREGYTF. In DNA, the CDR3 is TGTGCCAGCAGCTTGGGCAGGGAGGGCTACACCTTC. Complete variable domain (other parts from reference TRBV7-8 and TRBJ1-2): GAGVSQSPRYKVAKRGQDVALRCDPISGHVSLFWYQQALGQGPEFLTYFQNEAQLDKSGLPSDRFFAERPEGSVSTLKIQRTQQEDSAVYLCASSLGREGYTFGSGTRLTVV.

This clonotype was counted between two and nine times. The chain recombines TRBV10-3 with TRBJ1-5, with a weak D call TRBD1 (5 bases). V lost 8 bases and J 5 bases, leaving 13 bases between the germline ends. CDR3 length equals 13 residues. Germline CDR1 is ENHRY and CDR2 is SYGVKD. The CDR3 spells CAIGAGSDQPQHF. DNA of the CDR3: TGTGCCATCGGCGCAGGGAGTGATCAGCCCCAGCATTTT.

A few counts support this clonotype. The gene calls are TRBV20-1 and TRBJ2-2, with 11 bases matching TRBD2. V trimming: 6 bases; J trimming: 8 bases; junction bases outside the gene matches: 14. The CDR3 length is 16 residues. Germline-derived CDR1 and CDR2 are DFQATT and SNEGSKA (reference sequence). The CDR3 sequence: CSAYPLAGGSFGELFF. The CDR3 DNA follows: TGCAGTGCCTATCCCCTAGCGGGGGGTTCCTTTGGGGAGCTGTTTTTT.

This clonotype came up a few times. V and J are TRBV12-3 or TRBV12-4 and TRBJ2-1; 9 nucleotides match TRBD1. The J segment lost 0 bases and the V segment lost 5 bases, leaving 8 bases of the junction unmatched. CDR3 length: 17 residues. The CDR3 DNA follows: TGTGCCAGCAGTCCGAGGACAGGGGCTAGCTCCTACAATGAGCAGTTCTTC. Amino acids: CASSPRTGASSYNEQFF.

The sample holds a few counts of this clonotype. The chain uses TRBV7-6 and TRBJ1-3; D is undetermined. V shed 5 bases and J shed 5 bases, with 7 bases lying between them. The CDR3 loop spans 12 amino acids. Germline V CDR1 and CDR2: SGHVS, FNYEAQ. The CDR3 DNA is TGTGCCAGCAGCAGTACGCGAAACACCATATATTTT. As protein: CASSSTRNTIYF.

The CDR3: CASRIQGPHQPQHF. The CDR3 DNA is TGTGCCAGCAGGATACAGGGGCCCCATCAGCCCCAGCATTTT. The chain combines TRBV12-3 or TRBV12-4 with TRBJ1-5, with TRBD1 identical over 7 bases. This CDR3 has 14 amino acids. The ends lost 6 bases at V and 5 bases at J; junction bases unmatched: 7.

This clonotype has a count of ten or more. This CDR3 reads CASSPPVGTGIDGYTF. The CDR3, as DNA: TGTGCCAGCTCACCACCGGTGGGGACAGGGATCGATGGCTACACCTTC. V gene TRBV18 combines with J gene TRBJ1-2; 9 bases are shared with TRBD1. V was pared by 0 bases and J by 6 bases, with 8 bases of the junction left unmatched. Germline V lookup: CDR1 KGHSH, CDR2 LQKENI. The CDR3 covers 16 residues.

V and J are TRBV4-2 and TRBJ2-7; weak D call: TRBD2 (5 bases). Trimming removed 0 bases at V and 3 bases at J, with 18 bases between. This CDR3 comprises 17 residues. CDR1 is LGHNA, CDR2 YNFKEQ, per germline. In nucleotides, the CDR3 is TGTGCCAGCAGCCAAGAATTCTCCCTAGCAGACCTCTACGAGCAGTACTTC. Translation: CASSQEFSLADLYEQYF.

This chain uses TRBV6-5 with TRBJ1-2; 8 nucleotides align to TRBD1. The V segment lost 2 bases and the J segment 7 bases; nucleotides outside the gene matches: 6. In germline, CDR1 is MNHEY, CDR2 SVGAGI. The CDR3 totals 14 residues. This chain's CDR3 is CASSYPQGAGGYTF. The CDR3 DNA is TGTGCCAGCAGTTACCCCCAGGGGGCAGGTGGCTACACCTTC.

V is TRBV12-3 or TRBV12-4 and J is TRBJ2-7; D is uncertain. CDR3 length equals 13 residues. Between the trimmed V and J ends, which lost 3 bases and 1 base, there was a span of 7 bases. The CDR3 here is CASSFWESYEQYF. CDR3 coding DNA: TGTGCCAGCAGTTTCTGGGAATCCTACGAGCAGTACTTC.

This clonotype was observed a handful of times. The chain employs TRBV6-2 or TRBV6-3 and TRBJ2-7; 7 bases are a match to TRBD1. CDR1 and CDR2 (germline): MNHEY, SVGEGT. This CDR3 contains 13 residues. With 7 bases clipped from V and 0 bases from J, the junction kept 3 bases outside the gene matches. CDR3 in DNA: TGTGCCAGCAAGGGACAGAACTCCTACGAGCAGTACTTC. It yields the protein CASKGQNSYEQYF.